This TCR delta chain was identified in a study of gamma-delta chains in newborns, infants, children (dated by TCRdb to the late 2010s). For the wider study: According to the study title, microbial exposure causes polyclonal expansion of innate gammadelta T cells right after birth. The study investigated how microbial exposure shaped innate gammadelta T cell populations in human newborns immediately after birth.

On this clone: It lacks a known antigen. Qualities for individual bases were not recorded, and no much larger clone is one base off.

There are 23 amino acids in the CDR3, from cysteine to phenylalanine inclusive. Left in the record is the CDR3 DNA by itself, 69 bases read in frame from the first base. TCRdb lists the instrument as Illumina MiSeq. Clonotypes were called again by TCRdb from the public reads via CATT, and duplicate nucleotide sequences were then merged into one entry. This sample gives some 11,000 delta-chain clones in total; less than 4.5% of them show up just once. Approximately 8.9% of the sample rests with the top ten. There is no V gene call, and the J gene is TRDJ1; the table's D call TRDD3 went unverified against the DNA. Sample: blood. This clonotype originated in a child who was a newborn, infant or young child, either healthy, febrile or measles-vaccinated (not recorded which). The DNA sequence is TGTGCTCTTGGGGAACTATCCGATTCCATCCTGGGGGATAAGAGGGCGACAGCCGATAAACTCATCTTT. This sequence encodes CALGELSDSILGDKRATADKLIF.